This T cell receptor (beta chain) emerged from a study of regulatory T cells in long-lasting Graves disease. This clonotype occurred many times. Time point specified: persistent/refractory GD, antithyroid drugs over 5 years with positive TRAb. RNA isolated from PBMCs was used to make the TCR library. CDR3-region Arm-PCR and iRepertoire HTBI primers produced the TCR beta libraries. Methods used by the authors: The samples included 62 TRBV and some 15 TRBJ segments. TCRdb recomputed calls from the multiplex PCR reads with MiXCR, one row per CDR3 protein. Clone size and V and J calls follow TCRdb, not the original study. The table shows some 420,000 distinct CDR3 sequences, with about 20% occurring only once. V lost 8 bases, J lost 0 bases, and 13 bases lay in between. CDR3 length: 15 amino acids.

The sequence derives from a female donor with Graves disease. Sequencing used peripheral blood mononuclear cells (PBMCs), obtained when the disease was refractory, from a patient treated with antithyroid drugs. The chain combines TRBV12-3 or TRBV12-4 with TRBJ1-4; tentative D call: TRBD1 (5 bases). The CDR3 DNA follows: TGTGCCAGCGGGGCGGGGAGATCAACTAATGAAAAACTGTTTTTT. Amino acid sequence: CASGAGRSTNEKLFF.